These T cell receptor beta chains were read from a single sample in a study of control samples from healthy donors and cancer patients. Using immunoSEQ multiplex PCR, the repertoire was profiled, and TCRdb retains in-frame clones only, with some absent. The sample shows approximately 150,000 clones, approximately 88% of them seen only once. Sample: blood. The receptors come from a man in his thirties or forties in good health. The CDR3 runs from the conserved cysteine through the conserved F or W. D genes are given only for firm matches. Not all rows give a size; the values are once, few, many and, for expanded clones, a class.

v_call,d_call,clone_size,j_call,cdr3_nt,cdr3_aa
TRBV5-4,TRBD1,-,TRBJ2-7,TGTGCCAGCAGCCGTAGCCGGGACAGTCCCTACGAGCAGTACTTC,CASSRSRDSPYEQYF
TRBV7-6,-,-,TRBJ1-4,TGTGCCAGCAGTTATGACCAGGGCCGCCGGCGTGAAAAACTGTTTTTT,CASSYDQGRRREKLFF
TRBV6-5,TRBD1,once,TRBJ1-2,TGTGCCAGCAGTTCACACCCCGGTCGACAGGGTCACGGCTACACCTTC,CASSSHPGRQGHGYTF
TRBV9,-,-,TRBJ2-5,TGTGCCAGCAGCGTAGTGGCTAGCAGCCAAGAGACCCAGTACTTC,CASSVVASSQETQYF
TRBV12-5,TRBD1,-,TRBJ2-3,TGTGCTAGTGCTCTGGACAGGGATCGGTATTTT,CASALDRDRYF
TRBV12-5,TRBD1,-,TRBJ2-1,TGTGCTAGTGGTTTGGATCAGGGGGCCTACAATGAGCAGTTCTTC,CASGLDQGAYNEQFF
TRBV5-1,TRBD1,-,TRBJ1-2,TGCGCCAGCAGCGTAGACAGGGAGTATGGCTACACCTTC,CASSVDREYGYTF
TRBV10-2,-,-,TRBJ2-1,TGCGCCAGCATACCAGGCTCCTACAATGAGCAGTTCTTC,CASIPGSYNEQFF
TRBV7-3,-,-,TRBJ2-5,TGTGCCAGCAGCTTCCTAGCGACCCCGGGGGAGACCCAGTACTTC,CASSFLATPGETQYF
TRBV19,-,-,TRBJ2-2,TGTGCCAGTAGTATAGACCTTGACAGTACGAACACCGGGGAGCTGTTTTTT,CASSIDLDSTNTGELFF
TRBV6-5,TRBD1,-,TRBJ1-2,TGTGCCAGCAGCTCCCAGCCAGGGGGCAACTATGGCTACACCTTC,CASSSQPGGNYGYTF
TRBV7-6,-,once,TRBJ2-7,TGTGCCAGCAGCTCCAGGGGTTCAGGTTACGAGCAGTACTTC,CASSSRGSGYEQYF
TRBV27,-,-,TRBJ1-1,TGTGCCAGCAGTATTACGGAGGGAGGGAATCTGAACACTGAAGCTTTCTTT,CASSITEGGNLNTEAFF
TRBV5-1,-,-,TRBJ1-1,TGCGCCAGCAGCCCGGGGGCTCCTATGAACACTGAAGCTTTCTTT,CASSPGAPMNTEAFF
TRBV6-5,-,once,TRBJ2-2,TGTGCCAGCAGTTTCTATACAGGAACCGGGGAGCTGTTTTTT,CASSFYTGTGELFF
TRBV30,TRBD1,-,TRBJ2-1,TGTGCCTGGAGCTGGGACAGGGGCTACAATGAGCAGTTCTTC,CAWSWDRGYNEQFF
TRBV3-1/TRBV3-2,-,once,TRBJ2-7,TGTGCCAGCAGCCAGAGGGGCTACGAGCAGTACTTC,CASSQRGYEQYF
TRBV5-1,TRBD1,-,TRBJ1-2,TGCGCCAGCAGCGAGCGACAGGGGAGGTATGGCTACACCTTC,CASSERQGRYGYTF
TRBV14,-,-,TRBJ1-5,TGTGCCAGCAGCCAAGTACAGGGTGGGGTTCAGCCCCAGCATTTT,CASSQVQGGVQPQHF
TRBV4-3,-,-,TRBJ1-4,TGCGCCAGCAGCCTCCAAGGCCGGAGAAATGAAAAACTGTTTTTT,CASSLQGRRNEKLFF
TRBV6-5,-,-,TRBJ1-1,TGTGCCAGCAGTTACGGGGGGAGTGAAGCTTTCTTT,CASSYGGSEAFF
TRBV2,TRBD2,-,TRBJ2-7,TGTGCCAGCAGTGCTGCGGGGGGGGCCTACGAGCAGTACTTC,CASSAAGGAYEQYF